This T cell receptor (beta chain) is drawn from a study of graft-versus-host responses after intestinal transplantation. At the level of the study: Every transplant recipient was induced with anti-thymocyte globulin, then maintained on tacrolimus and steroids for two to four years.

Study outcomes and limitations: Recipient marrow contained GvH clones, some of which appeared first in ileum or blood.

V was clipped by 4 bases and J by 2 bases; unmatched bases: 7. Germline loops: CDR1 MGHDK, CDR2 SYGVNS. This CDR3 contains 16 residues. Generated by immunoSEQ multiplex PCR, the TCRdb table keeps only in-frame clones and is missing some. The table has some 100,000 clones, around 92% seen once. As to this clone: Antigen: not known.

Sequences were derived from unstimulated CD8+ T cells sorted from spleen or lymph node cells, sampled before transplant. V and J are TRBV25-1 and TRBJ2-1; 8 bases are shared with TRBD2. The receptor's source is a human donor who was the organ donor for an intestinal transplant. CDR3 in amino acids: CASSGRAGVPYNEQFF. The CDR3 bases are TGTGCCAGCAGTGGCCGAGCGGGGGTCCCCTACAATGAGCAGTTCTTC.